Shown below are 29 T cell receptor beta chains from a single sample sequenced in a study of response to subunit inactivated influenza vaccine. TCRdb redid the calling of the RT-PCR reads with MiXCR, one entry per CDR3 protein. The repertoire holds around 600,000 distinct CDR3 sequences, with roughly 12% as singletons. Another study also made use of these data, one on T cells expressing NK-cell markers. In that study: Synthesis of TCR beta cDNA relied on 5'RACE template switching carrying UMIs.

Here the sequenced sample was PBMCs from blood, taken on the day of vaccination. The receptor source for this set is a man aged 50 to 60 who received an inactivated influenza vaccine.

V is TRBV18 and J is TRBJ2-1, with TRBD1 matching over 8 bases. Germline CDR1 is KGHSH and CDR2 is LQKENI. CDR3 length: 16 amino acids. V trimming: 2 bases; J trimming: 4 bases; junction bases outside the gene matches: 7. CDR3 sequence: CASSPDSQGVYNEQFF. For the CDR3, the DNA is TGTGCCAGCTCACCAGACTCACAGGGGGTATACAATGAGCAGTTCTTC.

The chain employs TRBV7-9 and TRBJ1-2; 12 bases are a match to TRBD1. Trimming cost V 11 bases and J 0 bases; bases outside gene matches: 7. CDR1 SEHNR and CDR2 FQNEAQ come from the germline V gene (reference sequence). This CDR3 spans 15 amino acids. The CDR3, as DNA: TGTGCCCTTACGGGACAGGGGGCTACTAACTATGGCTACACCTTC. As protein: CALTGQGATNYGYTF.

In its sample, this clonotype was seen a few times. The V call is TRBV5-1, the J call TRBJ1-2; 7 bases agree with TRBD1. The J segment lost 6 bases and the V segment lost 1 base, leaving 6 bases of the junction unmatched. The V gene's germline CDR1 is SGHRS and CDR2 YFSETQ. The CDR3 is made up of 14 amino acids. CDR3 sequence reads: CASSLRVQGDGYTF. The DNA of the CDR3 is TGCGCCAGCAGCTTGCGCGTCCAGGGGGATGGCTACACCTTC.

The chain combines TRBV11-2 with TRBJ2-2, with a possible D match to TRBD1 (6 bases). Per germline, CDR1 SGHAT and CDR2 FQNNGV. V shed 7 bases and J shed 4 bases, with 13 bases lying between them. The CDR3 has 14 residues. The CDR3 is CASISQGFTGELFF. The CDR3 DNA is TGTGCCAGCATCTCACAGGGTTTCACCGGGGAGCTGTTTTTT.

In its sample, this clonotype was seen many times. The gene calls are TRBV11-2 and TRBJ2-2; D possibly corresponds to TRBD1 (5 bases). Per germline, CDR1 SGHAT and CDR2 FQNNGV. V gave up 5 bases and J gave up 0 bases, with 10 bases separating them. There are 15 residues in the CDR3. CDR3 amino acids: CASSPREANTGELFF. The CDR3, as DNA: TGTGCCAGCAGCCCCAGGGAAGCGAACACCGGGGAGCTGTTTTTT.

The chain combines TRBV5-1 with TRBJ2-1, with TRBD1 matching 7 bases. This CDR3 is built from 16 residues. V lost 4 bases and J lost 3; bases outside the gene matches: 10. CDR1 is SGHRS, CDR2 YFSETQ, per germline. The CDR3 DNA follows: TGCGCCAGCAGCCTCCCCGGGACAGTTGGCTACAATGAGCAGTTCTTC. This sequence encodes CASSLPGTVGYNEQFF.

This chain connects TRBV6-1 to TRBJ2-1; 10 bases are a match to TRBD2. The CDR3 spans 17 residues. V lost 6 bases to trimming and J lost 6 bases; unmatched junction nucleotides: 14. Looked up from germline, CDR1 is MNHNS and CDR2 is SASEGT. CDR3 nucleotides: TGTGCCAGCAGCCGATCCTTCCAAAGACTAGCGGGCAATGAGCAGTTCTTC. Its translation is CASSRSFQRLAGNEQFF.

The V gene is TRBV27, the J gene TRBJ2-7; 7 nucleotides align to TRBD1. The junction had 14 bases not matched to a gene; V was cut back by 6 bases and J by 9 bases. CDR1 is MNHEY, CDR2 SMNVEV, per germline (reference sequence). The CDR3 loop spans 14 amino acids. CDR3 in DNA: TGTGCCAGCAGCTTCAGGACAGGCATCCTCGCGCAGTACTTC. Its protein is CASSFRTGILAQYF.

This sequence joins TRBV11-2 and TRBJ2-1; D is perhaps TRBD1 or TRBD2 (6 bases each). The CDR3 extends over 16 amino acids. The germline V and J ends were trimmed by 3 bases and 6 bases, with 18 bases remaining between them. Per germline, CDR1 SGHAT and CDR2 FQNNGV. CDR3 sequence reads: CASSFEGGYRPNEQFF. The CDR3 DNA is TGTGCCAGCAGCTTCGAGGGGGGATACCGGCCCAATGAGCAGTTCTTC.

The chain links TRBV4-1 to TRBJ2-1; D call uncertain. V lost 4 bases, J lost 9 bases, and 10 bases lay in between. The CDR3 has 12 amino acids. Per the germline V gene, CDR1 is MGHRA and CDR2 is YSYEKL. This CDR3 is CASSLNDGEQFF. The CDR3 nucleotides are TGCGCCAGCAGCCTCAACGATGGTGAGCAGTTCTTC.

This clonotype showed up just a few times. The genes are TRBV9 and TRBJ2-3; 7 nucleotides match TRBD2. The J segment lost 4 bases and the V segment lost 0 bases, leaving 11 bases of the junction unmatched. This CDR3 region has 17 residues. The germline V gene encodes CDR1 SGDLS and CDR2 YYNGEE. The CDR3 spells CASSVDPGGRMSDTQYF. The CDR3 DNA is TGTGCCAGCAGCGTAGACCCCGGCGGGAGAATGTCAGATACGCAGTATTTT.

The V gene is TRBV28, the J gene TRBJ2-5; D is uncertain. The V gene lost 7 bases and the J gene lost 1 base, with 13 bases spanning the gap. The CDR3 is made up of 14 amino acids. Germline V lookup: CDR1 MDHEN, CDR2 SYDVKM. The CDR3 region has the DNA TGTGCCAGCACTCCCTCTAGGTTCCAAGAGACCCAGTACTTC. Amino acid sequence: CASTPSRFQETQYF.

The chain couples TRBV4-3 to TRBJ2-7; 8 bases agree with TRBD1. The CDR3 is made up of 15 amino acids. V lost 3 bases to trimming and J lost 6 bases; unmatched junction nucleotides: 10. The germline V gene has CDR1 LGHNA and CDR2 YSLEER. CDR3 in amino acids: CASSHSDRGRSEQYF. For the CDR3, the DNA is TGCGCCAGCAGCCATTCAGACAGGGGCAGAAGCGAGCAGTACTTC.

The CDR3 sequence is CSATDRKSETQYF. The CDR3 DNA is TGCAGTGCTACCGACAGGAAGAGTGAGACCCAGTACTTC. The gene calls are TRBV20-1 and TRBJ2-5; maybe TRBD1 (6 bases). The CDR3 length is 13 residues. Trimming stripped 4 bases from V and 5 bases from J, with 14 bases between. Germline CDR1 and CDR2: DFQATT and SNEGSKA (reference sequence).

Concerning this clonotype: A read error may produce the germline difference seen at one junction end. The CDR3 loop is CASSEARTGGILVF. In DNA, the CDR3 is TGTGCCAGCAGTGAAGCTCGGACAGGGGGGATTTTGGTCTTC. The V and J genes are TRBV6-1 and TRBJ2-1; TRBD1 aligns across 10 bases. The CDR3 totals 14 residues. Germline V gene sequence: CDR1 MNHNS, CDR2 SASEGT.

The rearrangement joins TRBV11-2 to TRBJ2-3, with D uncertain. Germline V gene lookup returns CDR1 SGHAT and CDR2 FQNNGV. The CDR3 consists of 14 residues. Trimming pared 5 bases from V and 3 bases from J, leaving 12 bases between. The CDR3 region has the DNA TGTGCCAGCAGCCTTGGACGGATGACAGATACGCAGTATTTT. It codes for CASSLGRMTDTQYF.

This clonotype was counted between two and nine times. The CDR3 DNA reads TGTGCCACCAGTGACGGGATGAGGTACTCCTACAATGAGCAGTTCTTC. Translated, it gives CATSDGMRYSYNEQFF. The V call is TRBV24-1, the J call TRBJ2-1; tentatively, D is TRBD2 (5 bases). Germline V lookup: CDR1 KGHDR, CDR2 SFDVKD. Trimming shortened V by 4 bases and J by 0 bases, and 12 bases separated the two germline ends. This CDR3 has 16 amino acids.

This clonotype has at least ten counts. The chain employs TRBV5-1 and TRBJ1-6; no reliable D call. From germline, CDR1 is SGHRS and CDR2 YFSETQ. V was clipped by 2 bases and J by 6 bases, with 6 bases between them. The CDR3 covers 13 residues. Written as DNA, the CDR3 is TGCGCCAGCAGCTTAGCCAGTAATTCACCCCTCCACTTT. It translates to CASSLASNSPLHF.

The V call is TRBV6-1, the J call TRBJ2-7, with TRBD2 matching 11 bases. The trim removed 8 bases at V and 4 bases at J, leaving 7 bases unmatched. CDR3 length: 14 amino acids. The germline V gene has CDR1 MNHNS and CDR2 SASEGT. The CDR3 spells CASGTTSGRYEQYF. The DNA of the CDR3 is TGTGCCAGCGGTACCACTAGCGGGAGATACGAGCAGTACTTC.

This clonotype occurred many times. In DNA form, the CDR3 reads TGCGCCAGCAGCATTGGGACGGCTCGGGCCGAGCAGTACTTC. This encodes CASSIGTARAEQYF. This chain connects TRBV5-1 to TRBJ2-7; D possibly uses TRBD1 or TRBD2 (5 bases each). Germline-derived CDR1 and CDR2 are SGHRS and YFSETQ. Trimming stripped 4 bases from V and 6 bases from J, with 17 bases between. The CDR3 length is 14 residues.

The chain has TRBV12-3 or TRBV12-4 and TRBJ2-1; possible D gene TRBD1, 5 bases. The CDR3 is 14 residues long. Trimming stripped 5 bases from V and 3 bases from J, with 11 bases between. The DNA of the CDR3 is TGTGCCAGCAGTCCTAGGACACACTACAATGAGCAGTTCTTC. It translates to CASSPRTHYNEQFF.

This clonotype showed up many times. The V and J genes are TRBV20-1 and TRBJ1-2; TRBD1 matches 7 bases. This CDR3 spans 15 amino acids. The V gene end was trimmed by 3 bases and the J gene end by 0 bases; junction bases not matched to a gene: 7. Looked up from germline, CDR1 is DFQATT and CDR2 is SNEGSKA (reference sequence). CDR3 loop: CSASSPTGTNYGYTF. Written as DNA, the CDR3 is TGCAGTGCTAGCAGTCCGACAGGGACTAACTATGGCTACACCTTC.

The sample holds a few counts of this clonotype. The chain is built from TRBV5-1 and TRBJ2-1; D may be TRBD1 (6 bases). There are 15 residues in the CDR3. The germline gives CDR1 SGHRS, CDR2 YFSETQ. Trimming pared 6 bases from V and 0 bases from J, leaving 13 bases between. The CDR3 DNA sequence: TGCGCCAGCACCTTAACAGGGCCCTCCTACAATGAGCAGTTCTTC. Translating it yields CASTLTGPSYNEQFF. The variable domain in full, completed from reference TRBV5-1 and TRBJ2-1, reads KAGVTQTPRYLIKTRGQQVTLSCSPISGHRSVSWYQQTPGQGLQFLFEYFSETQRNKGNFPGRFSGRQFSNSRSEMNVSTLELGDSALYLCASTLTGPSYNEQFFGPGTRLTVL.

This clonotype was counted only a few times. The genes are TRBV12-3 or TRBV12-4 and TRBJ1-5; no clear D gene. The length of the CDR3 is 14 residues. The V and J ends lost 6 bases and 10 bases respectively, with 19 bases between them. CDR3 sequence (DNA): TGTGCCAGCAGCTCTTTTCCACGGAATCTACCCCAGCATTTT. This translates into CASSSFPRNLPQHF.

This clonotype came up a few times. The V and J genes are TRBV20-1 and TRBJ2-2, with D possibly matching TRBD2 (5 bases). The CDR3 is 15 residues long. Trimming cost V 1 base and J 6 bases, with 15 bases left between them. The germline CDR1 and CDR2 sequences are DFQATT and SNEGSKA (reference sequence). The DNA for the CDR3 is TGCAGTGCTAGAGCGCCGGGGAGAGCGGCCGGGGAGCTGTTTTTT. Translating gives CSARAPGRAAGELFF.

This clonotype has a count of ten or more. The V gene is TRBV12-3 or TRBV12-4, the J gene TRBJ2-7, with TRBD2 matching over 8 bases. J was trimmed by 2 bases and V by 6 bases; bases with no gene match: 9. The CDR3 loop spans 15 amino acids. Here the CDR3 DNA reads TGTGCCAGCAGGGATCTTTATAGCGGGGCCTACGAGCAGTACTTC. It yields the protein CASRDLYSGAYEQYF.

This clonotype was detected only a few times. The DNA of the CDR3 is TGCAGTGCTACCCCCGGGGTAGCGGGGGGGGATGAGCAGTTCTTC. Translating it yields CSATPGVAGGDEQFF. The gene calls are TRBV20-1 and TRBJ2-1; TRBD2 aligns across 11 bases. This CDR3 has 15 residues. J lost 8 bases, V lost 4 bases, and 10 bases had no gene match. Germline CDR1 and CDR2: DFQATT and SNEGSKA (reference sequence).

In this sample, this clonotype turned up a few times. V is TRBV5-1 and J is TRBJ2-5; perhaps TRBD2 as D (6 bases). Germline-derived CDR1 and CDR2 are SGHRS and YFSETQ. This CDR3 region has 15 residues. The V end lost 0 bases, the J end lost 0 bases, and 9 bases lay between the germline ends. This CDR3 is CASSLEGLDQETQYF. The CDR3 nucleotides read TGCGCCAGCAGCTTGGAGGGACTGGACCAAGAGACCCAGTACTTC.

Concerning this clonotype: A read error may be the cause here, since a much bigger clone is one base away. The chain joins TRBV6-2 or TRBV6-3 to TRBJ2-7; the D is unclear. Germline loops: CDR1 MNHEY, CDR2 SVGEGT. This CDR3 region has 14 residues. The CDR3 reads CASSYRGISYKQYF. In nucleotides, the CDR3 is TGTGCCAGCAGTTACAGAGGAATTTCCTACAAGCAGTACTTC.